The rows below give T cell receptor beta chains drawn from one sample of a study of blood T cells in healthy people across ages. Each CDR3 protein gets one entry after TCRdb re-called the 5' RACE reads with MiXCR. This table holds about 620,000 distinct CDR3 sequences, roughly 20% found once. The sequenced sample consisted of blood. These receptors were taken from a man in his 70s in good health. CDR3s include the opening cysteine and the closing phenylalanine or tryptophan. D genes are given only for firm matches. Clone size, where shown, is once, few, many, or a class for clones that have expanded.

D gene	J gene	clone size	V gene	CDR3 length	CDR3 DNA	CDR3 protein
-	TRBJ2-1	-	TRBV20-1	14	TGCAGTGCTAGGTCGCGAAGGGGTGACAATGAGCAGTTCTTC	CSARSRRGDNEQFF
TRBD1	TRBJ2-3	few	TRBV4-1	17	TGCGCCAGCAGCCAAGCCCCTACAGGGGGTGGGGCAGATACGCAGTATTTT	CASSQAPTGGGADTQYF
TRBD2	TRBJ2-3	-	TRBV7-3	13	TGTGCCAGCAGCGTTACTAGCGCAGATACGCAGTATTTT	CASSVTSADTQYF
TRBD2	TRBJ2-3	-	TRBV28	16	TGTGCCAGCAGTACGATAGCGGGTCTTATAGCAGATACGCAGTATTTT	CASSTIAGLIADTQYF
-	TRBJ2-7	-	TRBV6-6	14	TGTGCCAGCAGACTAGGCAACTCTGGGACCGAGCAGTACTTC	CASRLGNSGTEQYF
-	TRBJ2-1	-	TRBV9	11	TGTGTCAGCAGCGTAGTTTCAGTAAGGTTCTTC	CVSSVVSVRFF
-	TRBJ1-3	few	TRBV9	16	TGTGCCAGCAGCGTAGCTGTCCTCAACTCTGGAAACACCATATATTTT	CASSVAVLNSGNTIYF
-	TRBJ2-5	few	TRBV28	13	TGTGCCAGCAGTACTAGTGTTAAAGAGACCCAGTACTTC	CASSTSVKETQYF
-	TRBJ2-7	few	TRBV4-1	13	TGCGCCAGCAGCCAAGATGCGACCTACGAGCAGTACTTC	CASSQDATYEQYF
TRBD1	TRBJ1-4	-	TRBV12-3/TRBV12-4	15	TGTGCCAGCAGTTCCGGACAGGGCCAAGGTGAAAAACTGTTTTTT	CASSSGQGQGEKLFF
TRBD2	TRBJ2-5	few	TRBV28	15	TGTGCCAGCAGTGGCTCGGGACTAGCGGGAGAGACCCAGTACTTC	CASSGSGLAGETQYF
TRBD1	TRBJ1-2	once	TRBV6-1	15	TGTGCCAGCAGTGAAGCGACGACAGGGTATTATGGCTACACCTTC	CASSEATTGYYGYTF
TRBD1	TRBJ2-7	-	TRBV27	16	TGTGCCAGCAGCCGACTTCGGGACAGGGGGAGCTACGAGCAGTACTTC	CASSRLRDRGSYEQYF
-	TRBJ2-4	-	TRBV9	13	TGTGCCAGCAGCCCCCCAGTGGGAAACATTCAGTACTTC	CASSPPVGNIQYF
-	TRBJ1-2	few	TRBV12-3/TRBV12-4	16	TGTGCCAGCAGTCCCTACGTGGGCAGGCGCAACTATGGCTACACCTTC	CASSPYVGRRNYGYTF
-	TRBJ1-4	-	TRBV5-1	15	TGCGCCAGCAGCCTTCGGCCGTCCATGAATGAAAAACTGTTATTT	CASSLRPSMNEKLLF
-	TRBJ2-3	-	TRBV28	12	TGTGCCACCCGAGTCCGCACAGATACGCAGTATTTT	CATRVRTDTQYF
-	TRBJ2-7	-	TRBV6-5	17	TGTGCCAGCAGTTACAGCGGCGGACTCTCCTCCTCCTACGAGCAGTACTTC	CASSYSGGLSSSYEQYF
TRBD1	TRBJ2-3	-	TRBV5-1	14	TGCGCCAGCAGAGGACAGGGCCTCACAGATACGCAGTATTTT	CASRGQGLTDTQYF
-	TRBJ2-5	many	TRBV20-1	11	TGCAGTGCTAGGGTTGGGGAGACCCAGTACTTC	CSARVGETQYF
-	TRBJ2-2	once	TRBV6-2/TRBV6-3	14	TGTGCCAGCAGTTACTCCGCGGTCGCCGGGGGGCTGTTTTTT	CASSYSAVAGGLFF
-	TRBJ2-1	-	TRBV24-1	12	TGTGCCACCGCAACGGGGGGCTATGAGCAGTTCTTC	CATATGGYEQFF